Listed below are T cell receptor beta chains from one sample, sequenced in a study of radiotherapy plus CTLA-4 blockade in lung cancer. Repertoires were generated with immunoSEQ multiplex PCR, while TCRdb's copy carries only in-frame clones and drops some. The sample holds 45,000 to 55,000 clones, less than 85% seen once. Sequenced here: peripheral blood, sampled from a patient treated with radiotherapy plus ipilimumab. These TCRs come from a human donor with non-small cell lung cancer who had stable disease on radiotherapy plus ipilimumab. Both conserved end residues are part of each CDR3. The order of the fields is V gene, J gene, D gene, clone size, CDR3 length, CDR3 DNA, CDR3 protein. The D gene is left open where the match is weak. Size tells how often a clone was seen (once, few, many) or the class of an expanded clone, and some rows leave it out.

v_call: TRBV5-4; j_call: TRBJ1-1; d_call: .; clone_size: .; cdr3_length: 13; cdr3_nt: TGTGCCAGCAGACCTTACTGGATGACTGAAGCTTTCTTT; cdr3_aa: CASRPYWMTEAFF
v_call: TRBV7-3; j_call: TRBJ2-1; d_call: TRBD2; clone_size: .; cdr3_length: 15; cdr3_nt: TGTGCCAGCAGGAAGGAGCGGGGGGGAACCAATGAGCAGTTCTTC; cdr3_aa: CASRKERGGTNEQFF
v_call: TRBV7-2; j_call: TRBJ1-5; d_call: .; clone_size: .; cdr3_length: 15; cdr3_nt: TGTGCCAGCAGCTTATATGACATCCGAGGCCAGCCCCAGCATTTT; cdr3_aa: CASSLYDIRGQPQHF
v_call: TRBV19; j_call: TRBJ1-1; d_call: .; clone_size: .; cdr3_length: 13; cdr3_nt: TGTGCCAGTAGTCCGGGGTCGCGCCTTGAAGCTTTCTTT; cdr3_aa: CASSPGSRLEAFF
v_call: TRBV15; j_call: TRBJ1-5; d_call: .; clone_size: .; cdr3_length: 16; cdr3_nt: TGTGCCACCAGCAGAGGCCTCCGGTATAGCAATCAGCCCCAGCATTTT; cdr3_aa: CATSRGLRYSNQPQHF
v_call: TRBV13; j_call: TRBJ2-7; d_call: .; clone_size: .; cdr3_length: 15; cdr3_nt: TGTGCCAGCAGCTTAGGAAGGGGCCCATCCTACGAGCAGTACTTC; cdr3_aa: CASSLGRGPSYEQYF
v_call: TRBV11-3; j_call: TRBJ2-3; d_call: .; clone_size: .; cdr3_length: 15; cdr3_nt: TGTGCCAGCAGCCCAGGGGACCGGACCACAGATACGCAGTATTTT; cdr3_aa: CASSPGDRTTDTQYF
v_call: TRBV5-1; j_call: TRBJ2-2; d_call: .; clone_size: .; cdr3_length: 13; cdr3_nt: TGCGCCAGCAGCTTGATCAGAGCCGGGGAGCTGTTTTTT; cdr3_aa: CASSLIRAGELFF
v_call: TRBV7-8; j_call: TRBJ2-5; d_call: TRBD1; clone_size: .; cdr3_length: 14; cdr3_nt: TGTGCCAGCAGCACCTACAGGGGGCCGGAGACCCAGTACTTC; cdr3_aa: CASSTYRGPETQYF
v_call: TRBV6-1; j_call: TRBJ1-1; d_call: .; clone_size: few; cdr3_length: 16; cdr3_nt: TGTGCCAGCAGTGACGCAGACACGCAGGGGAACACTGAAGCTTTCTTT; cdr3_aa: CASSDADTQGNTEAFF
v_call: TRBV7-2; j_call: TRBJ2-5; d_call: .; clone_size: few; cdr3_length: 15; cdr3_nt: TGTGCCAGCAGCTTACTCGGGCCTGGGGGGGAGACCCAGTACTTC; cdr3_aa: CASSLLGPGGETQYF
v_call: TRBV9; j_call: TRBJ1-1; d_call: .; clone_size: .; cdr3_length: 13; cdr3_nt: TGTGCCAGCAGCGTAAGGGGAGACACTGAAGCTTTCTTT; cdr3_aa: CASSVRGDTEAFF
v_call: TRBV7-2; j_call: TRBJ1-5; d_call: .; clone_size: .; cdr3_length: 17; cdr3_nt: TGTGCCAGCAGCCCCCTCTTGGACAGTCATAGCAATCAGCCCCAGCATTTT; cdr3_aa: CASSPLLDSHSNQPQHF
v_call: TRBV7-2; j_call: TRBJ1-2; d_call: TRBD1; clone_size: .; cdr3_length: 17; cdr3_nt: TGTGCCAGCAGCTTAGTTTTCACACAGGGGTTGGGGGATGGCTACACCTTC; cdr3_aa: CASSLVFTQGLGDGYTF
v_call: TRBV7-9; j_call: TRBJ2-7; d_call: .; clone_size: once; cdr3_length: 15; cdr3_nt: TGTGCCAGCAGCTTGATGGGGGGCAGCTCCTACGAGCAGTACTTC; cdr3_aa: CASSLMGGSSYEQYF